The subject of this entry is one TCR beta chain. What antigen it recognizes has not been identified. Base qualities are not recorded, but no much larger clone differs from it by a single base. Hyperthyroidism was considered stable if no progression to ophthalmopathy occurred within 18 months of follow-up. Hyperthyroidism patients were newly diagnosed, were aged 18 to 65 years, and had a disease duration under 2 months. Anyone with other autoimmune diseases, uncontrolled infections, pregnancy or lactation was excluded from the study. Clinical symptoms, serum thyroxine, TRAb, thyroid ultrasound and orbital computed tomography were used for diagnosis. PBMCs were isolated from about 10 ml of fresh peripheral blood by Ficoll-Paque density gradient centrifugation. Total RNA was extracted using Trizol reagent, and RNA quality was checked on an Agilent 2100 Bioanalyzer. For repertoire sequencing, TCR beta CDR3 regions were amplified from RNA transcripts. A first-round RT-PCR used HTBI primers with the Qiagen OneStep RT-PCR kit, followed by a second-round multiplex PCR, size selection and purification. Libraries were sequenced paired-end with 100 bp reads on an Illumina HiSeq2000. The original methods were these. SOAPnuke was used for read processing, and reads with adapters, uncalled bases, a mean Phred below 15, or no exact constant-primer or identifier match were discarded. COPE v1.2.5 was used to merge high-quality paired reads. Each unique nucleotide sequence was defined as a clonotype, and clonotypes were aligned to IMGT TRB V, D and J references with MiTCR v1.1. The analysis was limited to V-J combinations with a frequency above 0.0001, which together covered 99.2% of the repertoires. For each V-J combination, a TCR clonal expansion and chaos score was defined as F50 clonal expansion divided by the chaos observed in the TCRdist matrix. Welch's t-statistics and random forest were used to narrow the features down to approximately 13 V-J combinations, which were then fed into a naive Bayes classifier. The similarity between thyroid and blood repertoires was quantified using the Morisita-Horn index. TCRdb took the public reads, trimmed them with fastp at Q25, ran MiXCR for clone calling and kept in-frame beta chains. Each CDR3 protein appears once, grouped with its most common genes and DNA. The V and J calls and clone size come from TCRdb's table, not from the authors' own analysis. Counted in this sample were hundreds of thousands of distinct CDR3 sequences; about 24% of them appeared once. The top ten hold approximately 7% of the sample.

These data belong to a study of Graves' ophthalmopathy and Graves' hyperthyroidism (dated by TCRdb to between 2018 and 2020). With regard to the full study: Peripheral blood samples were taken at the time of initial diagnosis, before any treatment was given. The study used TCR beta repertoire signatures to distinguish Graves' ophthalmopathy from Graves' hyperthyroidism and to predict progression to ophthalmopathy. In total, 135 blood samples were TCR-sequenced: approximately 40 ophthalmopathy, approximately 75 hyperthyroidism and roughly 17 hyperthyroidism-to-ophthalmopathy patients. A discovery set of 100 patients (43 ophthalmopathy, 57 stable hyperthyroidism) was enrolled to explore V-J signatures distinguishing ophthalmopathy from hyperthyroidism. An independent validation cohort comprised around 19 hyperthyroidism patients and 15 to 17 patients who later progressed from hyperthyroidism to ophthalmopathy. In several hyperthyroidism patients, the T-cell repertoires found in thyroid tissue were compared with those found in blood. Once sampling was done, hyperthyroidism patients were given methimazole at a starting dose of 30 mg daily, while ophthalmopathy patients were given high-dose intravenous methylprednisolone. The 75 to 100 discovery patients were randomly divided into training and test sets at a 7:3 ratio.

Taken from cysteine to phenylalanine, the CDR3 has 16 residues. The read is trimmed to its CDR3 DNA, 48 bases read in frame from base 1. The germline V gene specifies MNHEY as CDR1 and SVGEGT as CDR2. From V the trimming removes 2 bases and from J it removes 4 bases, while the gene matches leave 10 bases of the junction unaccounted for. The full study reports these points: No statistical method was used to predetermine the sample size, and group allocation was not hidden from the investigators. Among expanded thyroid clonotypes with frequency above 0.001, most also showed up in blood, which suggests that blood repertoires may reflect the thyroid immune response. In cross-validation, the 13-signature model distinguished ophthalmopathy from stable hyperthyroidism with almost 90% sensitivity and approximately 81% specificity, and in the test set the corresponding values were approximately 80% and 68%. In validation, the model predicted ophthalmopathy progression with roughly 68% sensitivity and 72% to 80% specificity; about a dozen predicted patients were CT-confirmed with GO in a median of around 6 months.

Sequences were obtained from peripheral blood. Recombination joined TRBV6-2 or TRBV6-3 with TRBJ1-2, with 7 junctional bases fitting TRBD1. The clonotype comes from a woman younger than 30 with stable Graves' hyperthyroidism. Some clones in this sample may be carry-over from other donors' samples. Donor details come from another sample of the same person, matched by shared clones. This receptor carries the CDR3 CASSYLRDSQIYGYTF. In nucleotide form, the sequence is TGTGCCAGCAGTTACCTTCGGGACAGCCAAATCTATGGCTACACCTTC.